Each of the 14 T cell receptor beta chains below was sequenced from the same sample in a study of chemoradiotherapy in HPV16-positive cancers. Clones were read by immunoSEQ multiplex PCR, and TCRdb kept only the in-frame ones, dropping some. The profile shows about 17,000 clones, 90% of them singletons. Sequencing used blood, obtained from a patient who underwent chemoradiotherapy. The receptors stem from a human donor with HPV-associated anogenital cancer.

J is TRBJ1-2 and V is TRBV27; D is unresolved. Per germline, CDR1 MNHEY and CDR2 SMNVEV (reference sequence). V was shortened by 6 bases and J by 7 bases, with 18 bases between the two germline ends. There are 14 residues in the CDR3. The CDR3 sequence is CASSPNPSGPGYTF. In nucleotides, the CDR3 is TGTGCCAGCAGCCCGAATCCCTCCGGGCCTGGCTACACCTTC.

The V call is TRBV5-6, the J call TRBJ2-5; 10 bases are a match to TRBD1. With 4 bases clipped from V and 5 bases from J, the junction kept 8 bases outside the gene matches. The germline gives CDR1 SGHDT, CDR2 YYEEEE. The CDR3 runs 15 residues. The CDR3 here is CASSPTGGRGETQYF. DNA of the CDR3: TGTGCCAGCAGCCCGACAGGGGGCAGAGGGGAGACCCAGTACTTC. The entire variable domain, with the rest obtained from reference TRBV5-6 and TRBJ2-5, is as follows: DAGVTQSPTHLIKTRGQQVTLRCSPKSGHDTVSWYQQALGQGPQFIFQYYEEEERQRGNFPDRFSGHQFPNYSSELNVNALLLGDSALYLCASSPTGGRGETQYFGPGTRLLVL.

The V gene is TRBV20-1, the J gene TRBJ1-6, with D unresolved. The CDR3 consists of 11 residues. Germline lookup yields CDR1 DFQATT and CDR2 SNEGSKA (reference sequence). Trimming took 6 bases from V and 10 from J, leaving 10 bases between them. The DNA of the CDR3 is TGCAGTGCGAAGATCGGATCACCCCTCCACTTT. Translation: CSAKIGSPLHF.

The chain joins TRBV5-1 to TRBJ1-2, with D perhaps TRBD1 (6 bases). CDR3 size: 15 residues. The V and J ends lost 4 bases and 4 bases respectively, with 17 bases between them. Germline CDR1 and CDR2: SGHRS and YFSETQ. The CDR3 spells CASSIEGDPSYGYTF. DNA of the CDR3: TGCGCCAGCAGCATCGAGGGGGATCCCTCCTATGGCTACACCTTC.

The CDR3 DNA is TGTGCCAGCAGTTTGGCAGGGGCAAACACTGAAGCTTTCTTT. Amino acids: CASSLAGANTEAFF. The chain recombines TRBV6-1 with TRBJ1-1; D is possibly TRBD1 (6 bases). The germline gives CDR1 MNHNS, CDR2 SASEGT. The CDR3 consists of 14 residues. V was clipped by 5 bases and J by 2 bases, with 12 bases between them.

The chain's CDR3 is CASRYPGTPYEQYV. For the CDR3, the DNA is TGTGCCAGCAGGTATCCCGGGACCCCCTACGAGCAGTACGTC. The chain combines TRBV5-8 with TRBJ2-7; D may be TRBD1 or TRBD2 (5 bases each). This CDR3 has 14 residues. Germline V CDR1 and CDR2: SGHTS, YDEGEE. The V and J ends lost 5 bases and 2 bases respectively, with 14 bases between them.

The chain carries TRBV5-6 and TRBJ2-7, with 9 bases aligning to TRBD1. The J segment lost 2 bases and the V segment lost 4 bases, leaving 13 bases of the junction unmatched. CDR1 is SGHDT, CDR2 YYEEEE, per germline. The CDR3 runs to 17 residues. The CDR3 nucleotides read TGTGCCAGCAGCACACAACTGGACAGGGGACTTACCTACGAGCAGTACTTC. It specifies CASSTQLDRGLTYEQYF.

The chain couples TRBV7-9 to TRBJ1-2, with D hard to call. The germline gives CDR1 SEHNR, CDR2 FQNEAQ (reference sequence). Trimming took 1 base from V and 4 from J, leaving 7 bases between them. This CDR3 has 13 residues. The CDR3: CASSLDGSYGYTF. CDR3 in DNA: TGTGCCAGCAGCTTAGATGGGAGCTATGGCTACACCTTC.

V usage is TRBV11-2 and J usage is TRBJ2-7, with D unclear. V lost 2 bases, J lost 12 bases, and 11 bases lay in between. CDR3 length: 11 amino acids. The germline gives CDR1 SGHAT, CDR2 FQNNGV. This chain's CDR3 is CASSLRGQTYF. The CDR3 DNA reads TGTGCCAGCAGCTTACGTGGGCAAACGTACTTC.

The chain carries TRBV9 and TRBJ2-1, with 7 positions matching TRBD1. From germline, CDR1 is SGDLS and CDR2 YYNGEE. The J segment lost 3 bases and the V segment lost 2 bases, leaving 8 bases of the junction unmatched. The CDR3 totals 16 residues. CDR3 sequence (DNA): TGTGCCAGCAGCGTCCAGGGACAGATTAACTACAATGAGCAGTTCTTC. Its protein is CASSVQGQINYNEQFF.

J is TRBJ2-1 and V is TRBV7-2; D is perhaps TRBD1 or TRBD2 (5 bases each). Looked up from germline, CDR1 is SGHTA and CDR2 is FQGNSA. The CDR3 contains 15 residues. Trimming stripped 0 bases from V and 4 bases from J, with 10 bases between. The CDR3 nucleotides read TGTGCCAGCAGCTTAGCCTACGGGGCTTACAATGAGCAGTTCTTC. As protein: CASSLAYGAYNEQFF.

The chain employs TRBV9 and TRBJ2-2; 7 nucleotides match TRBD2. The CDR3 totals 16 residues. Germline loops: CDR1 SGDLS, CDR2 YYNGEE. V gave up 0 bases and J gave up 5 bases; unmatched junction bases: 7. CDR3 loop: CASSVGLAGGTGELFF. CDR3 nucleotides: TGTGCCAGCAGCGTAGGACTAGCCGGAGGAACCGGGGAGCTGTTTTTT.

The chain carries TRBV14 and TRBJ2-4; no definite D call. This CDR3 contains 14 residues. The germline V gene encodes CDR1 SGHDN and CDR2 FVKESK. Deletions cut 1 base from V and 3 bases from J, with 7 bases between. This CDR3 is CASSQARNKNIQYF. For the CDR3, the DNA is TGTGCCAGCAGCCAAGCAAGGAACAAAAACATTCAGTACTTC.

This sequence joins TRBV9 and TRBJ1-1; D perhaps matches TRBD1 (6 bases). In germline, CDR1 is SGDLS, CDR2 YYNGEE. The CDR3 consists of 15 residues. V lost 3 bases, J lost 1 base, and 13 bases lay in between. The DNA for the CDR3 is TGTGCCAGCAGCGCCACGGGACATCCGAACACTGAAGCTTTCTTT. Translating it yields CASSATGHPNTEAFF.